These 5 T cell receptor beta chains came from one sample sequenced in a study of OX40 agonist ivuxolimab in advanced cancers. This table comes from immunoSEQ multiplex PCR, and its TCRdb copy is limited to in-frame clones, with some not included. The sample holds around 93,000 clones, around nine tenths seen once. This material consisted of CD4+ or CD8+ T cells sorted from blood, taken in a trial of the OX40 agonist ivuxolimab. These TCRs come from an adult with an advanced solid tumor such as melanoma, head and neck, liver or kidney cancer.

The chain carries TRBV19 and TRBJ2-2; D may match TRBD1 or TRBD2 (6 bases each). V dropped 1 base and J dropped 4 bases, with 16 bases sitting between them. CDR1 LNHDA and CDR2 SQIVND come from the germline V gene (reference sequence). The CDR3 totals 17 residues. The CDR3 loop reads CASSIGKGVRGTGELFF. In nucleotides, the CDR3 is TGTGCCAGTAGTATAGGAAAGGGGGTGCGGGGCACCGGGGAGCTGTTTTTT.

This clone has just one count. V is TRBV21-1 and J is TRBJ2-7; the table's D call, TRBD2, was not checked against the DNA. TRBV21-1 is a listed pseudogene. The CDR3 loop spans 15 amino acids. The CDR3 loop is CASSMPSAVAYEQYF. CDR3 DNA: TGTGCCAGCAGCATGCCTAGCGCCGTAGCCTACGAGCAGTACTTC.

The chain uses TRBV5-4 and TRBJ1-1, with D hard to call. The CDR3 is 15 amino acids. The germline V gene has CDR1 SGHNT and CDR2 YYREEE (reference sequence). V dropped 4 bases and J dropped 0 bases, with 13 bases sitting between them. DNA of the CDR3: TGTGCCAGCAGCCCCCCCGAACCCATGAACACTGAAGCTTTCTTT. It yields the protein CASSPPEPMNTEAFF.

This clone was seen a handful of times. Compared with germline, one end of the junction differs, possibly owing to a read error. DNA of the CDR3: TGCGCCAGCAGTTTGGGTACATCCGGGACACTAGGAAACACCATATATTTT. Protein product: CASSLGTSGTLGNTIYF. The V call is TRBV5-1, the J call TRBJ1-3, with D possibly matching TRBD1 (6 bases). Germline assignment: CDR1 SGHRS and CDR2 YFSETQ. The CDR3 spans 17 residues.

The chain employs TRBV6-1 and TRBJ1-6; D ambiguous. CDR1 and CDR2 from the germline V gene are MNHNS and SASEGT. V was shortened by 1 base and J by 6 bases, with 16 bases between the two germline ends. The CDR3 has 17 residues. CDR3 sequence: CASSEGSGKGFNSPLHF. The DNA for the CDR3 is TGTGCCAGCAGTGAAGGGTCAGGCAAAGGCTTTAATTCACCCCTCCACTTT.